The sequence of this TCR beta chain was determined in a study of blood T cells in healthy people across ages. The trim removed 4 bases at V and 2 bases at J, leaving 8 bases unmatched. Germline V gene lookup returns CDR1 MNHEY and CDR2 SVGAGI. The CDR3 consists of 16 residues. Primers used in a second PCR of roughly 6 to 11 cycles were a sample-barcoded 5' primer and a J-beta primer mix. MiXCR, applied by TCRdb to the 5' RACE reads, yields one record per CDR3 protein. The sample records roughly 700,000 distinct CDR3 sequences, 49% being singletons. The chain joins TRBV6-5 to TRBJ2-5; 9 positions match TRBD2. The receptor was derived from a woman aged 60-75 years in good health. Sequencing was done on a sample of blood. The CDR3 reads CASSFLRGGTQETQYF. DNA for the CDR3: TGTGCCAGCAGTTTCCTGCGGGGGGGGACACAAGAGACCCAGTACTTC.